The entry that follows covers one T cell receptor (beta chain) sequence. The CDR3 runs 14 residues. Looked up from germline, CDR1 is SGDLS and CDR2 is YYNGEE. The V end lost 0 bases, the J end lost 2 bases, and 7 bases lay between the germline ends. Peripheral blood came from all dose cohorts at three timepoints. This specimen belongs to a study of OX40 agonist ivuxolimab in advanced cancers. The table came from immunoSEQ multiplex PCR; TCRdb's copy has only in-frame clones and leaves some out. The sample lists approximately 92,000 clones; more than 95% were seen once. This specimen was CD4+ or CD8+ T cells sorted from blood, taken in a trial of the OX40 agonist ivuxolimab. V gene TRBV9 combines with J gene TRBJ2-3; D gene ambiguous. The source of this sequence is an adult with an advanced solid tumor such as melanoma, head and neck, liver or kidney cancer. The CDR3, as DNA: TGTGCCAGCAGCGTAGTGATTGACACAGATACGCAGTATTTT. Translation: CASSVVIDTDTQYF.